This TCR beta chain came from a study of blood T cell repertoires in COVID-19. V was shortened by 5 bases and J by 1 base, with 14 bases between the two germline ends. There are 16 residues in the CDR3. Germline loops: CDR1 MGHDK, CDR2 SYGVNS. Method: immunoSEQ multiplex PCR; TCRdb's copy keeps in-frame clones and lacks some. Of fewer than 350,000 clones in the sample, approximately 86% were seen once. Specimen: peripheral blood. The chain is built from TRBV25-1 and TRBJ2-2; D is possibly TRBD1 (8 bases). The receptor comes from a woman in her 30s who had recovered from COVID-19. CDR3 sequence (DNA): TGTGCCAGCAGTACCGGGGGGACAGGGAACACCGGGGAGCTGTTTTTT. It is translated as CASSTGGTGNTGELFF.